This TCR beta chain was recovered during a study of cytomegalovirus exposure and HLA in healthy donors. The CDR3 is 16 amino acids. Germline V lookup: CDR1 MGHRA, CDR2 YSYEKL. The germline V and J ends were trimmed by 1 base and 0 bases, with 13 bases remaining between them. Primers included in the PCR were 60 Vbeta and 13 Jbeta primers. This table comes from immunoSEQ multiplex PCR, and its TCRdb copy is limited to in-frame clones, with some not included. The table has about 180,000 clones, roughly 76% seen once; the top ten hold roughly 4.9%. This TCR derives from a young woman in good health and CMV-seropositive. This chain uses TRBV4-1 with TRBJ2-7; tentatively, D is TRBD1 (6 bases). Sequenced material: PBMCs. The CDR3 sequence: CASSQATGPSSYEQYF. For the CDR3, the DNA is TGCGCCAGCAGCCAAGCTACAGGGCCGAGCTCCTACGAGCAGTACTTC.